These 29 T cell receptor beta chains were all obtained from the same sample, sequenced in a study of T cell clusters in autoimmune cytopenias. Some 34,000 genome equivalents of blood DNA were amplified for TRB. TRB rearrangements were amplified by touch-down multiplex PCR with mixed TRB-A/B primers. TCRdb reprocessed the multiplex PCR reads; each CDR3 protein has one entry and no DNA is given. This table lists several thousand distinct CDR3 sequences. Input material: peripheral blood. These receptors all stem from a human donor with an autoimmune cytopenia or autoimmune hepatitis (not recorded which).

According to its frequency, this clonotype is medium-sized (0.01 to 0.1%). The chain uses TRBV19 and TRBJ2-1; TCRdb lists TRBD1, though no DNA is available to test this call. Per the germline V gene, CDR1 is LNHDA and CDR2 is SQIVND (reference sequence). The CDR3 extends over 15 amino acids. The CDR3 sequence: CASSLLRGHRNEQFF.

The rearrangement links TRBV7-2 to TRBJ2-2; TCRdb indicates TRBD2, and absent DNA this call remains unverified. This CDR3 is 17 amino acids long. Germline lookup yields CDR1 SGHTA and CDR2 FQGNSA. The CDR3 spells CASSSPEIAGVTGELFF.

The chain joins TRBV18 to TRBJ2-5; TCRdb designates TRBD2, a call that cannot be tested without DNA. Germline V gene data show CDR1 as KGHSH and CDR2 as LQKENI. This CDR3 is 13 amino acids long. This CDR3 is CASSPGGGETQYF.

V gene TRBV10-3 combines with J gene TRBJ2-1; no DNA is available, so the TRBD2 call from TCRdb remains unchecked. The length of the CDR3 is 15 residues. CDR1 is ENHRY and CDR2 is SYGVKD in the germline V gene. The CDR3 here is CAISAERGGLGEQFF.

This clonotype is called medium-sized based on its frequency. The rearrangement uses TRBV6-1 and TRBJ1-5; TCRdb proposes TRBD1, but this gene call is untestable without DNA. The CDR3 is made up of 16 amino acids. CDR1 MNHNS and CDR2 SASEGT come from the germline V gene. The CDR3: CASSVIWTGANQPQHF.

This chain links TRBV5-1 with TRBJ2-6. CDR1 and CDR2 from the germline V gene are SGHRS and YFSETQ. The CDR3 has 18 amino acids. CDR3 in amino acids: CASSLSIGLRAGANVLTF.

This clonotype registers medium-sized by frequency. This rearrangement joins TRBV20-1 to TRBJ2-7; TCRdb outputs TRBD1, but without DNA this stays unchecked. CDR1 DFQATT and CDR2 SNEGSKA come from the germline V gene (reference sequence). The CDR3 covers 12 residues. CDR3 in amino acids: CSARTQGVGQYF.

J is TRBJ2-2 and V is TRBV14. Germline CDR1 is SGHDN and CDR2 is FVKESK. The CDR3 consists of 16 residues. The CDR3 sequence is CASSQEMGLSTGELFF.

This rearrangement joins TRBV6-5 to TRBJ1-1; TCRdb lists TRBD1, though no DNA is available to test this call. There are 19 residues in the CDR3. Germline V gene sequence: CDR1 MNHEY, CDR2 SVGAGI. The CDR3 sequence: CASSYAARLQGGARTEAFF.

J is TRBJ2-3 and V is TRBV15; TCRdb designates TRBD2, a call that cannot be tested without DNA. Germline V gene lookup returns CDR1 LNHNV and CDR2 YYDKDF (reference sequence). The CDR3 has 15 residues. CDR3 sequence: CATSRIAGGPGTQYF.

This chain connects TRBV7-3 to TRBJ2-7; with no DNA, the TCRdb D assignment of TRBD1 cannot be verified. This CDR3 region has 15 residues. Germline-derived CDR1 and CDR2 are SGHTA and FQGTGA. The CDR3 sequence is CASSTDGTRAYEQYF.

The J gene is TRBJ2-1, the V gene TRBV7-9; no DNA is available, so the TRBD1 call from TCRdb remains unchecked. This CDR3 has 15 amino acids. In germline, CDR1 is SEHNR, CDR2 FQNEAQ (reference sequence). The CDR3 sequence is CASSHRDREGHEQFF.

J is TRBJ2-1 and V is TRBV4-3; without DNA, the TCRdb call of TRBD1 cannot be checked. Germline loops: CDR1 LGHNA, CDR2 YSLEER. There are 16 residues in the CDR3. The CDR3 loop reads CASSQGGGAGYNEQFF.

The J gene is TRBJ1-1, the V gene TRBV27. Germline CDR1 MNHEY, CDR2 SMNVEV (reference sequence). The CDR3 covers 15 residues. CDR3: CASSDGTAGGTEAFF.

This clonotype ranks as medium-sized in terms of frequency. This rearrangement joins TRBV10-2 to TRBJ2-6. Germline V gives CDR1 WSHSY, CDR2 SAAADI. The CDR3 is 13 amino acids. The CDR3 region is CASSDTGANVLTF.

This chain connects TRBV20-1 to TRBJ2-1; with no DNA, the TCRdb D assignment of TRBD1 cannot be verified. The germline V gene encodes CDR1 DFQATT and CDR2 SNEGSKA (reference sequence). This CDR3 region has 15 residues. The chain's CDR3 is CSARDQGARLNEQFF.

This chain joins TRBV5-4 and TRBJ1-1. Looked up from germline, CDR1 is SGHNT and CDR2 is YYREEE (reference sequence). The CDR3 sequence is 14 residues long. CDR3 amino acids: CASSPLLGDTEAFF. Filled out from reference TRBV5-4 and TRBJ1-1, the complete variable domain reads ETGVTQSPTHLIKTRGQQVTLRCSSQSGHNTVSWYQQALGQGPQFIFQYYREEENGRGNFPPRFSGLQFPNYSSELNVNALELDDSALYLCASSPLLGDTEAFFGQGTRLTVV.

Considering frequency, this clonotype is medium-sized. The chain is built from TRBV5-4 and TRBJ2-7; the TRBD1 assignment by TCRdb is unverifiable without DNA. CDR3 length: 16 residues. Germline values: CDR1 SGHNT, CDR2 YYREEE (reference sequence). The CDR3 protein is CASSLGRVTGTYEQYF.

Considering frequency, this clonotype is medium-sized. This chain's CDR3 is CASSATGDTEAFF. The chain combines TRBV5-6 with TRBJ1-1; with no DNA, the TCRdb D assignment of TRBD1 cannot be verified. The germline V gene has CDR1 SGHDT and CDR2 YYEEEE. The CDR3 sequence is 13 residues long.

This chain connects TRBV2 to TRBJ1-6. The germline V gene encodes CDR1 SNHLY and CDR2 FYNNEI. This CDR3 spans 11 amino acids. CDR3 sequence: CASMGNSPLHF.

This clonotype registers medium-sized (0.01 to 0.1%) by frequency. This chain connects TRBV19 to TRBJ2-7; TCRdb gives TRBD1 as the D gene, but with no DNA this cannot be confirmed. The CDR3 has 15 amino acids. The germline gives CDR1 LNHDA, CDR2 SQIVND (reference sequence). The CDR3 is CASRETGLGLYEQYF.

The chain's CDR3 is CASSQGSGAKNTGELFF. The chain is built from TRBV4-1 and TRBJ2-2; TCRdb picks TRBD1, but there is no DNA to check that call. Germline values: CDR1 MGHRA, CDR2 YSYEKL. The CDR3 runs to 17 residues.

Frequency places this clonotype as medium-sized. The CDR3 sequence is CASAGQGAHEQYF. This chain joins TRBV27 and TRBJ2-7; TCRdb lists TRBD1, though no DNA is available to test this call. The CDR3 is 13 amino acids. Germline loops: CDR1 MNHEY, CDR2 SMNVEV (reference sequence).

The chain recombines TRBV7-9 with TRBJ2-5. The CDR3 loop spans 16 amino acids. CDR1 is SEHNR and CDR2 is FQNEAQ in the germline V gene (reference sequence). This CDR3 is CASSQSQSIYQETQYF.

This clonotype shows up as medium-sized (0.01 to 0.1%) by frequency. The rearrangement links TRBV13 to TRBJ1-5. Germline V gives CDR1 PRHDT, CDR2 FYEKMQ (reference sequence). The CDR3 totals 12 residues. CDR3 in amino acids: CASSEKSQPQHF.

The chain links TRBV20-1 to TRBJ1-1; TCRdb proposes TRBD1, but this gene call is untestable without DNA. The germline gives CDR1 DFQATT, CDR2 SNEGSKA (reference sequence). CDR3 size: 16 residues. The CDR3 spells CSARPYRGLGNTEAFF.

The chain has TRBV18 and TRBJ2-7; without DNA, the TCRdb call of TRBD1 cannot be checked. CDR1 KGHSH and CDR2 LQKENI come from the germline V gene. The CDR3 spans 18 residues. CDR3 region: CASSPHRDSLLTSYEQYF.

CDR3 in amino acids: CSARDPGNTEAFF. The chain couples TRBV20-1 to TRBJ1-1. CDR1 is DFQATT and CDR2 is SNEGSKA in the germline V gene (reference sequence). This CDR3 comprises 13 residues.

The rearrangement links TRBV5-4 to TRBJ2-5. CDR1 is SGHNT and CDR2 is YYREEE in the germline V gene (reference sequence). There are 15 residues in the CDR3. CDR3 protein: CASSLASKKEETQYF.